Listed here is a single T cell receptor beta chain. The CDR3 is made up of 14 amino acids. The germline CDR1 and CDR2 sequences are SNHLY and FYNNEI. The V end was cut by 7 bases, the J end by 7 bases, with 17 bases between. These data originate in a study of B cell selection in AIRE deficiency. Using immunoSEQ multiplex PCR, the repertoire was profiled, and TCRdb retains in-frame clones only, with some absent. The table has around 26,000 clones, approximately 92% seen once. Regulatory T cells were sorted as CD4+CD25hiCD127low/negative. This clonotype was obtained from a human donor in good health. The sequenced material came from CD4+CD25+ Tregs sorted from PBMCs. The chain uses TRBV2 and TRBJ2-1; D gene ambiguous. This CDR3 is CASKFGPGPNEQFF. In nucleotides, the CDR3 is TGTGCCAGCAAATTCGGTCCGGGCCCAAATGAGCAGTTCTTC.